This T cell receptor (beta chain) was identified in a study of shared clonotypes between healthy human individuals. Study-wide context: For every donor, three CD4 naive, three CD4 memory, two CD8 naive and one CD8 memory plates were used.

Method: immunoSEQ multiplex PCR; TCRdb's copy keeps in-frame clones and lacks some. The sample includes some 2,400,000 clones, approximately 94% of them seen just once. Germline assignment: CDR1 SGHKS and CDR2 YYEKEE (reference sequence). V shed 2 bases and J shed 5 bases, with 13 bases lying between them. The CDR3 runs to 14 residues. This TCR was recovered from a man younger than 30 in good health. This chain connects TRBV5-5 to TRBJ1-1; a weak D match, TRBD1 (6 bases). The sequenced sample was naive CD4+ T cells sorted from blood. Indicated subset: CD45RA+ positively selected. This CDR3 is CASSLSQGRTEAFF. The CDR3 nucleotides read TGTGCCAGCAGCTTATCACAGGGAAGAACTGAAGCTTTCTTT.